This entry lists 6 T cell receptor beta chains sequenced from one sample in a study of T cells in Graves' hyperthyroidism and ophthalmopathy. There were TCR beta CDR3 regions amplified from RNA transcripts. RT-PCR in the first round (using the HTBI primer set) targeted the TCR CDR3. MiXCR was run by TCRdb on the multiplex PCR reads, yielding one entry per CDR3 protein. The sample comprises a few hundred thousand distinct CDR3 sequences, over 15% of which are singletons, and 17% rests with the top ten. The source material was blood. These TCRs come from a woman in her late teens or twenties with Graves' ophthalmopathy.

This clonotype was counted at least ten times. The rearrangement joins TRBV30 to TRBJ1-2; D ambiguous. The germline gives CDR1 GTSNPN, CDR2 SVGIG (reference sequence). This CDR3 is 12 amino acids long. V was pared by 1 base and J by 3 bases, with 6 bases between. The CDR3, as DNA: TGTGCCTGGAGTGCCCGTGACTATGGCTACACCTTC. It codes for CAWSARDYGYTF.

Many counts were recorded for this clonotype. The chain carries TRBV11-2 and TRBJ2-7; TRBD1 matches at 8 bases. CDR1 and CDR2 (germline): SGHAT, FQNNGV. CDR3 size: 16 residues. Trimming cost V 1 base and J 2 bases; bases outside gene matches: 7. CDR3 in amino acids: CASSLVRGREAYEQYF. In nucleotides, the CDR3 is TGTGCCAGCAGCTTAGTCAGGGGGCGGGAAGCCTACGAGCAGTACTTC.

This clonotype was observed many times. The chain employs TRBV12-3 or TRBV12-4 and TRBJ1-2, with D perhaps TRBD1 (6 bases). Trimming took off 4 bases at V and 4 bases at J, with 13 bases between the two ends. The CDR3 is made up of 14 amino acids. DNA of the CDR3: TGTGCCAGCAGTTCTCTGGGCAGGGGCTATGGCTACACCTTC. It encodes CASSSLGRGYGYTF.

There are many counts of this clonotype. This chain uses TRBV20-1 with TRBJ1-2; unclear D gene. V was shortened by 6 bases and J by 0 bases, with 14 bases between the two germline ends. This CDR3 has 14 amino acids. CDR1 is DFQATT, CDR2 SNEGSKA, per germline (reference sequence). CDR3 sequence reads: CSAPALRANYGYTF. In DNA, the CDR3 is TGCAGTGCCCCCGCCCTACGAGCTAACTATGGCTACACCTTC.

At least ten counts were recorded for this clonotype. The V gene is TRBV5-1, the J gene TRBJ2-3, with 9 bases lining up with TRBD2. The germline CDR1 and CDR2 sequences are SGHRS and YFSETQ. V lost 4 bases, J lost 4 bases, and 13 bases stayed unmatched. This CDR3 contains 17 residues. CDR3 in DNA: TGCGCCAGCAGCCTTCGTCTAGCGGGAACGTCGGCAGATACGCAGTATTTT. Its protein is CASSLRLAGTSADTQYF.

This clonotype was picked up a small number of times. The chain carries TRBV29-1 and TRBJ1-2; 9 nucleotides match TRBD1. The germline V gene has CDR1 SQVTM and CDR2 ANQGSEA. The V and J ends lost 4 bases and 6 bases, in that order; junction bases with no gene match: 6. This CDR3 has 13 residues. The CDR3 DNA reads as TGCAGCGTTGGGGGGACAGGGTTTGATGGCTACACCTTC. Translating it yields CSVGGTGFDGYTF.